This T cell receptor beta chain was recovered during a study of control samples from healthy donors and cancer patients (dated by TCRdb to 2018 to 2020). Ends trimmed: V by 6 bases, J by 2 bases; bases unmatched to a gene: 8. The CDR3 numbers 17 residues from cysteine through phenylalanine. The retained sequence is limited to the CDR3, 51 bases, with the frame set at the first base. Based on the germline V gene, the CDR1 and CDR2 sequences are MDHEN and SYDVKM. Libraries came from the immunoSEQ multiplex PCR assay. TCRdb carries this immuneACCESS record with in-frame sequences only. Its versions omit some clonotypes, under half of them owing to an unresolved V gene in the studies checked, with the rest unexplained. The table for this sample lists around 75,000 clones; roughly 92% of them were counted only once. Nearly 6% of the sample comes from the top ten. A remark on this clone: Its recognized antigen is unknown. No much larger clone exists at a distance of one base, and base qualities are not known.

The chain is made from TRBV28 and TRBJ2-6, and 9 junctional nucleotides match TRBD1. The sequenced sample consisted of blood. The clonotype originates from a woman aged 55-70 years in good health. The DNA sequence is as follows: TGTGCCAGCAGCCCGACAGGGGGGGTCGCTGGGGCCAACGTCCTGACTTTC. Translation gives CASSPTGGVAGANVLTF. Supplemented by the reference TRBV28 and TRBJ2-6 proteins around the CDR3, the complete variable domain is DVKVTQSSRYLVKRTGEKVFLECVQDMDHENMFWYRQDPGLGLRLIYFSYDVKMKEKGDIPEGYSVSREKKERFSLILESASTNQTSMYLCASSPTGGVAGANVLTFGAGSRLTVL.